Many counts were recorded for the clone carrying this TCR beta chain. Its antigen is unknown. The data were obtained in a study of T cell repertoires in cytomegalovirus infection. Study as a whole: As its CMV epitopes, the study selected recently identified HLA-C-restricted and well-studied HLA-B-restricted targets. In public TCR beta signatures, there were indications of both CMV infection and matching HLA type. Study-level points and caveats: Ex vivo, HLA-C-restricted CMV-specific TCR beta clonotypes prevailed over the rest of the response. There were carriers of CMV plus the relevant HLA, and cumulative public TCR beta family frequency identified them.

TCRdb recomputed calls from the reads with MiXCR, one row per CDR3 protein. This table holds 80,000 to 90,000 distinct CDR3 sequences, roughly half found once. Germline V gene sequence: CDR1 SEHNR, CDR2 FQNEAQ (reference sequence). The CDR3 has 11 residues. The sample was CD8+ T cells from cultured PBMCs, taken from culture after CMV antigen stimulation. The sequence was collected from a human donor in good health (CMV status not recorded). Some clones in this sample may be carry-over from other donors' samples. The chain carries TRBV7-9 and TRBJ1-1; D ambiguous. The CDR3 DNA reads as TGTGCTGTCGCGGGGTCTACTGAAGCTTTCTTT. Protein product: CAVAGSTEAFF.